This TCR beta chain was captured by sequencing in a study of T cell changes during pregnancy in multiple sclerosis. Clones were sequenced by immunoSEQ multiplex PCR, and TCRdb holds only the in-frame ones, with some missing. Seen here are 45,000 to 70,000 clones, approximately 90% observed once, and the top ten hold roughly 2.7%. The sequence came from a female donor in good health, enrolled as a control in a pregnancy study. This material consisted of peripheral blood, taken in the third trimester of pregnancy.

CDR3: CASSLSNPVSNQPQHF. The DNA for the CDR3 is TGTGCCAGCAGTTTATCCAATCCGGTCAGCAATCAGCCCCAGCATTTT. This sequence joins TRBV28 and TRBJ1-5; D uncertain. The CDR3 is 16 residues long. Trimming removed 1 base at V and 1 base at J, with 11 bases between. Germline CDR1 is MDHEN and CDR2 is SYDVKM.